Below are 11 T cell receptor beta chains sequenced from a single sample in a study of cytomegalovirus exposure and HLA in healthy donors. Amplification used 60 Vbeta primers and 13 Jbeta primers. The assay was immunoSEQ multiplex PCR, and TCRdb's table has in-frame clones only and misses some. This sample's table has about 74,000 clones. Sequencing used PBMCs. The receptors come from a female donor in good health and CMV-seropositive.

The CDR3 bases are TGTGCCAGCATAGGACAGATGAACACTGAAGCTTTCTTT. Its protein product is CASIGQMNTEAFF. The chain employs TRBV6-5 and TRBJ1-1, with D possibly matching TRBD1 (6 bases). CDR3 length: 13 residues. V lost 7 bases and J 0 bases, leaving 9 bases between the germline ends. CDR1 is MNHEY and CDR2 is SVGAGI in the germline V gene.

J is TRBJ2-1 and V is TRBV19; 9 bases align to TRBD1. The V gene end was trimmed by 7 bases and the J gene end by 3 bases; junction bases not matched to a gene: 10. CDR3 length equals 16 residues. CDR1 is LNHDA and CDR2 is SQIVND in the germline V gene (reference sequence). CDR3 residues: CASTTSRTGVYNEQFF. The CDR3, as DNA: TGTGCCAGTACCACCTCAAGGACAGGGGTCTACAATGAGCAGTTCTTC.

The chain carries TRBV30 and TRBJ2-3, with a weak D call TRBD1 (6 bases). The length of the CDR3 is 15 residues. Germline values: CDR1 GTSNPN, CDR2 SVGIG (reference sequence). Trimming pared 2 bases from V and 7 bases from J, leaving 19 bases between. CDR3 amino acids: CAWSFGDMPSYTQYF. CDR3 sequence (DNA): TGTGCCTGGAGTTTTGGGGACATGCCCTCCTATACGCAGTATTTT.

The chain employs TRBV6-1 and TRBJ2-1; 10 nucleotides line up with TRBD2. V was pared by 1 base and J by 4 bases, with 1 base of the junction left unmatched. Germline V gives CDR1 MNHNS, CDR2 SASEGT. The CDR3 covers 15 residues. Here the CDR3 DNA reads TGTGCCAGCAGTGAAGAAGCGGGAGGGTACAATGAGCAGTTCTTC. Protein: CASSEEAGGYNEQFF.

This chain joins TRBV27 and TRBJ1-1; TRBD1 aligns across 8 bases. This CDR3 spans 14 amino acids. J lost 3 bases, V lost 2 bases, and 2 bases had no gene match. CDR1 is MNHEY and CDR2 is SMNVEV in the germline V gene (reference sequence). The CDR3 DNA is TGTGCCAGCAGTTTAGGACAGGGCTACACTGAAGCTTTCTTT. It encodes CASSLGQGYTEAFF.

CDR3 amino acids: CASSLLPGQADEKLFF. The CDR3 DNA reads as TGTGCCAGCAGCTTACTTCCGGGACAGGCCGATGAAAAACTGTTTTTT. The rearrangement uses TRBV7-8 and TRBJ1-4; TRBD1 agrees at 8 bases. J gave up 6 bases and V 2 bases, and 8 bases lay outside the gene matches. The CDR3 is 16 amino acids. Germline loops: CDR1 SGHVS, CDR2 FQNEAQ.

The chain recombines TRBV6-1 with TRBJ1-1, with no clear D. CDR3 length: 15 residues. V lost 4 bases and J lost 2, with 14 bases in between. Germline V gene lookup returns CDR1 MNHNS and CDR2 SASEGT. CDR3 sequence: CASSARSQRNTEAFF. Here the CDR3 DNA reads TGTGCCAGCAGTGCCCGATCACAGAGAAACACTGAAGCTTTCTTT.

The chain uses TRBV10-3 and TRBJ1-3; D is possibly TRBD1 (6 bases). Germline-derived CDR1 and CDR2 are ENHRY and SYGVKD. The CDR3 has 15 amino acids. Trimming stripped 6 bases from V and 0 bases from J, with 12 bases between. The CDR3 coding sequence is TGTGCCATCAGACCGGGGGGCGTCTCTGGAAACACCATATATTTT. Protein sequence: CAIRPGGVSGNTIYF.

The rearrangement joins TRBV28 to TRBJ2-3; D may be TRBD1 (6 bases). There are 13 residues in the CDR3. The V and J ends lost 3 bases and 6 bases respectively, with 10 bases between them. Germline assignment: CDR1 MDHEN and CDR2 SYDVKM. CDR3 sequence reads: CASSLGAGDTQYF. The CDR3 region has the DNA TGTGCCAGCAGTTTGGGGGCTGGGGATACGCAGTATTTT.

The chain employs TRBV29-1 and TRBJ1-2, with 8 nucleotides matching TRBD1. Germline trimming cut 5 bases from V and 5 bases from J; bases unmatched to any gene: 13. This CDR3 region has 15 residues. Germline V lookup: CDR1 SQVTM, CDR2 ANQGSEA. CDR3 sequence: CSVQTWTGKGYGYTF. In DNA, the CDR3 is TGCAGCGTTCAAACCTGGACAGGGAAGGGGTATGGCTACACCTTC.

The chain uses TRBV5-3 and TRBJ1-5; D not certain. TRBV5-3 is classed as an ORF, of uncertain function. Trimming removed 3 bases at V and 0 bases at J, with 16 bases between. The CDR3 runs 17 residues. CDR3 nucleotides: TGTGCCAGAAGCTCTAATGCCGACTTATATAGCAATCAGCCCCAGCATTTT. Its translation is CARSSNADLYSNQPQHF.